This record covers a single T cell receptor beta chain. The junction had 10 bases not matched to a gene; V was cut back by 4 bases and J by 7 bases. CDR3 length: 17 residues. CDR1 and CDR2 (germline): LGHDT, YNNKEL (reference sequence). This specimen belongs to a study of response to subunit inactivated influenza vaccine. TCRdb fed the RT-PCR reads into MiXCR, producing one record per CDR3 protein. The table includes roughly 290,000 distinct CDR3 sequences, about a fifth detected once. This receptor was taken from a man aged 50 to 69 who received an inactivated influenza vaccine. The sample in question was PBMCs from blood, obtained around 22 months after vaccination. The chain is built from TRBV3-1 and TRBJ2-1, with 13 bases identical to TRBD2. The DNA for the CDR3 is TGTGCCAGCAGCCTAACTAGCGGGGGGGCTTCCATTAATGAGCAGTTCTTC. Translated: CASSLTSGGASINEQFF.